This passage covers 21 T cell receptor beta chains from one sample sequenced in a study of cytomegalovirus exposure and HLA in healthy donors. The PCR used 60 Vbeta and 13 Jbeta primers. Using immunoSEQ multiplex PCR, the repertoire was profiled, and TCRdb retains in-frame clones only, with some absent. The sample carries about 100,000 clones, about four fifths recorded once. Sequencing used PBMCs. These receptors all come from a female donor in good health and CMV-seropositive.

The chain recombines TRBV6-6 with TRBJ1-5, with D hard to call. Looked up from germline, CDR1 is MNHNY and CDR2 is SVGAGI (reference sequence). This CDR3 comprises 15 residues. Trimming cost V 0 bases and J 0 bases, with 6 bases left between them. The DNA for the CDR3 is TGTGCCAGCAGTTACTCAGCGGATAGCAATCAGCCCCAGCATTTT. It translates to CASSYSADSNQPQHF.

The chain employs TRBV18 and TRBJ2-1, with 10 bases aligning to TRBD1. V dropped 6 bases and J dropped 7; count of bases not matched to a gene: 3. Germline CDR1 is KGHSH and CDR2 is LQKENI. This CDR3 is 13 amino acids long. CDR3 nucleotides: TGTGCCAGCTCCGGACAGGGGGTTAATGAGCAGTTCTTC. This encodes CASSGQGVNEQFF.

This clone turned up a few times. This rearrangement joins TRBV4-1 to TRBJ2-5, with 11 positions matching TRBD2. This CDR3 has 15 residues. Germline assignment: CDR1 MGHRA and CDR2 YSYEKL. V shed 2 bases and J 3 bases; nucleotides not matched to a gene: 2. CDR3 in amino acids: CASSQMTSGKETQYF. The CDR3 DNA follows: TGCGCCAGCAGCCAAATGACTAGCGGGAAAGAGACCCAGTACTTC.

The chain combines TRBV30 with TRBJ1-4; D is perhaps TRBD1 (6 bases). There are 13 residues in the CDR3. CDR1 and CDR2 from the germline V gene are GTSNPN and SVGIG (reference sequence). V was shortened by 3 bases and J by 7 bases, with 12 bases between the two germline ends. CDR3 nucleotide sequence: TGTGCCTGGAGCAGGGCCAGGGGTGAAAAACTGTTTTTT. Translation: CAWSRARGEKLFF.

Note on this clone: One end of the junction is discordant with germline, which a read error may explain. The V gene is TRBV7-8, the J gene TRBJ1-4; 9 nucleotides align to TRBD1. CDR3 length: 17 residues. The germline V gene has CDR1 SGHVS and CDR2 FQNEAQ. CDR3 protein: CASSLEGLQGAHEKLFF. Written as DNA, the CDR3 is TGTGCCAGCAGTTTAGAAGGCCTACAGGGGGCTCATGAAAAACTGTTTTTT. Filled out from reference TRBV7-8 and TRBJ1-4, the complete variable domain reads GAGVSQSPRYKVAKRGQDVALRCDPISGHVSLFWYQQALGQGPEFLTYFQNEAQLDKSGLPSDRFFAERPEGSVSTLKIQRTQQEDSAVYLCASSLEGLQGAHEKLFFGSGTQLSVL.

The chain joins TRBV4-3 to TRBJ2-3; 11 bases agree with TRBD2. The CDR3 contains 18 residues. Germline CDR1 is LGHNA and CDR2 is YSLEER. V lost 0 bases to trimming and J lost 3 bases; unmatched junction nucleotides: 8. CDR3 nucleotide sequence: TGCGCCAGCAGCCAAGATCGGGGTAGCGGGGGGGTTACAGATACGCAGTATTTT. This translates into CASSQDRGSGGVTDTQYF.

The genes are TRBV27 and TRBJ1-2; 8 nucleotides match TRBD1. Germline assignment: CDR1 MNHEY and CDR2 SMNVEV (reference sequence). The CDR3 contains 14 residues. Trimming at V came to 2 bases and at J to 8 bases, leaving 7 bases not matched to a gene. CDR3: CASSLQGRGRGYTF. DNA of the CDR3: TGTGCCAGCAGTTTACAAGGCAGGGGGCGAGGCTACACCTTC.

The chain is built from TRBV15 and TRBJ2-3; D not resolved. Trimming stripped 5 bases from V and 8 bases from J, with 14 bases between. Germline V gene sequence: CDR1 LNHNV, CDR2 YYDKDF (reference sequence). The CDR3 has 13 amino acids. CDR3 sequence reads: CATSVTAPATQYF. CDR3 nucleotide sequence: TGTGCCACCAGCGTTACAGCCCCGGCTACGCAGTATTTT. Complete variable domain (other parts from reference TRBV15 and TRBJ2-3): DAMVIQNPRYQVTQFGKPVTLSCSQTLNHNVMYWYQQKSSQAPKLLFHYYDKDFNNEADTPDNFQSRRPNTSFCFLDIRSPGLGDTAMYLCATSVTAPATQYFGPGTRLTVL.

The rearrangement uses TRBV7-2 and TRBJ2-7; D perhaps matches TRBD1 (5 bases). V was pared by 7 bases and J by 7 bases, with 23 bases between. This CDR3 contains 15 residues. CDR1 and CDR2 (germline): SGHTA, FQGNSA. Here the CDR3 reads CASIPDLGDLGEQYF. The CDR3 nucleotides read TGTGCCAGCATCCCGGACCTAGGGGATCTAGGGGAGCAGTACTTC.

The J gene is TRBJ2-7, the V gene TRBV11-2; no reliable D call. In germline, CDR1 is SGHAT, CDR2 FQNNGV. V was shortened by 1 base and J by 4 bases, with 14 bases between the two germline ends. The CDR3 has 15 residues. CDR3 region: CASSLVPIAPYEQYF. CDR3 nucleotide sequence: TGTGCCAGCAGCTTAGTGCCCATAGCCCCTTACGAGCAGTACTTC.

The sample holds a few counts of this clone. The chain employs TRBV9 and TRBJ1-4, with D tentatively TRBD1 (5 bases). This CDR3 has 14 amino acids. V was shortened by 4 bases and J by 0 bases, with 7 bases between the two germline ends. CDR1 SGDLS and CDR2 YYNGEE come from the germline V gene. This CDR3 reads CASSPTATNEKLFF. The CDR3, as DNA: TGTGCCAGCAGCCCGACAGCAACTAATGAAAAACTGTTTTTT.

V usage is TRBV7-9 and J usage is TRBJ2-7, with 11 bases fitting TRBD1. The junction had 9 bases not matched to a gene; V was cut back by 5 bases and J by 3 bases. The CDR3 consists of 16 residues. The germline V gene has CDR1 SEHNR and CDR2 FQNEAQ (reference sequence). CDR3 sequence: CASSTRSGTGGYEQYF. In DNA form, the CDR3 reads TGTGCCAGCAGCACCCGGTCCGGGACAGGGGGCTACGAGCAGTACTTC.

This clone was observed a few times. This sequence joins TRBV20-1 and TRBJ2-7; tentative D call: TRBD2 (6 bases). V shed 4 bases and J shed 5 bases, with 9 bases lying between them. The CDR3 runs 11 residues. Looked up from germline, CDR1 is DFQATT and CDR2 is SNEGSKA (reference sequence). The CDR3 sequence: CSAIGEDEQYF. The CDR3 nucleotides are TGCAGTGCTATTGGGGAGGACGAGCAGTACTTC.

The V and J genes are TRBV5-4 and TRBJ2-5; D remains ambiguous. The CDR3 extends over 13 amino acids. The V end was cut by 2 bases, the J end by 2 bases, with 7 bases between. CDR1 and CDR2 (germline): SGHNT, YYREEE (reference sequence). The CDR3, as DNA: TGTGCCAGCAGCTTTGGCTGGCAAGAGACCCAGTACTTC. This encodes CASSFGWQETQYF.

J is TRBJ2-7 and V is TRBV19; 8 bases line up with TRBD1. Per the germline V gene, CDR1 is LNHDA and CDR2 is SQIVND (reference sequence). With 2 bases clipped from V and 4 bases from J, the junction kept 22 bases outside the gene matches. CDR3 length: 20 residues. CDR3 sequence: CASSINPGTGSLRREYEQYF. The CDR3 DNA is TGTGCCAGTAGTATAAACCCCGGGACAGGATCTCTCCGGAGGGAATACGAGCAGTACTTC.

This chain uses TRBV5-5 with TRBJ2-2; 7 bases agree with TRBD2. The V gene end was trimmed by 7 bases and the J gene end by 1 base; junction bases not matched to a gene: 4. The CDR3 extends over 14 amino acids. Per the germline V gene, CDR1 is SGHKS and CDR2 is YYEKEE (reference sequence). This CDR3 reads CASGGVLNTGELFF. The CDR3 DNA reads as TGTGCCAGCGGGGGGGTTCTGAACACCGGGGAGCTGTTTTTT.

Comments on this clone: One junction end does not reproduce the germline sequence, and a read error may be involved. The chain recombines TRBV7-9 with TRBJ1-1, with D hard to call. CDR3 length equals 13 residues. The germline V gene encodes CDR1 SEHNR and CDR2 FQNEAQ (reference sequence). The CDR3 protein is CSSSSLGRTEAFF. The DNA for the CDR3 is TGTTCCAGCAGCTCCCTGGGGAGGACTGAAGCTTTCTTT.

The chain combines TRBV7-9 with TRBJ2-3; unclear D gene. Germline V gives CDR1 SEHNR, CDR2 FQNEAQ (reference sequence). With 5 bases removed from V and 3 bases from J, the gap between germline ends came to 9 bases. This CDR3 is 13 amino acids long. In DNA form, the CDR3 reads TGTGCCAGCAGCCCCTCAGGTACAGATACGCAGTATTTT. This encodes CASSPSGTDTQYF. Drawing the rest from reference TRBV7-9 and TRBJ2-3, the complete variable domain is DTGVSQNPRHKITKRGQNVTFRCDPISEHNRLYWYRQTLGQGPEFLTYFQNEAQLEKSRLLSDRFSAERPKGSFSTLEIQRTEQGDSAMYLCASSPSGTDTQYFGPGTRLTVL.

J is TRBJ2-7 and V is TRBV5-4; D unclear. The CDR3 consists of 14 residues. V was cut by 6 bases and J by 5 bases, with 18 bases left in between. The germline gives CDR1 SGHNT, CDR2 YYREEE (reference sequence). The CDR3, as DNA: TGTGCCAGCACCCATGAGACTCACCATCACGAGCAGTACTTC. Translation gives CASTHETHHHEQYF.

Points on this clone: In the same sample, other DNA sequences code for this CDR3. The CDR3 protein is CASSYSRDRVNYGYTF. The CDR3 nucleotides are TGTGCCAGCAGTTACTCGCGGGACAGGGTGAACTATGGCTACACCTTC. The V call is TRBV6-6, the J call TRBJ1-2; 9 bases map to TRBD1. The germline V gene encodes CDR1 MNHNY and CDR2 SVGAGI (reference sequence). The CDR3 loop spans 16 amino acids. V lost 0 bases, J lost 2 bases, and 4 bases stayed unmatched.

This chain uses TRBV19 with TRBJ2-3, with TRBD1 identical over 10 bases. The germline gives CDR1 LNHDA, CDR2 SQIVND (reference sequence). With 5 bases clipped from V and 4 bases from J, the junction kept 9 bases outside the gene matches. The CDR3 is 16 residues long. The CDR3 region has the DNA TGTGCCAGTAGTTCACGACAGGGGGCTTTCGCAGATACGCAGTATTTT. Translation: CASSSRQGAFADTQYF.